Below, 5 T cell receptor beta chains from the same sample are listed, as sequenced in a study of cytomegalovirus exposure and HLA in healthy donors. The PCR ran on 60 Vbeta and 13 Jbeta primers. This table comes from immunoSEQ multiplex PCR, and its TCRdb copy is limited to in-frame clones, with some not included. The sample holds 100,000 to 120,000 clones, around 75% seen once. Sequenced sample: PBMCs. These receptors were obtained from a man under 40 in good health and CMV-seronegative.

There are a few counts of this clone. The V call is TRBV6-5, the J call TRBJ1-5, with 7 bases that match TRBD1. The CDR3 runs to 13 residues. The germline gives CDR1 MNHEY, CDR2 SVGAGI. J lost 7 bases, V lost 8 bases, and 8 bases had no gene match. The CDR3: CASHRGHGQPQHF. The CDR3 region has the DNA TGTGCCAGCCATAGGGGGCACGGCCAGCCCCAGCATTTT.

The J gene is TRBJ2-5, the V gene TRBV5-4, with D perhaps TRBD1 (6 bases). Matching the DNA end better, TRBJ2-7 makes the J call doubtful. There are 14 residues in the CDR3. CDR1 and CDR2 (germline): SGHNT, YYREEE (reference sequence). This CDR3 is CASSLKAGAHEQYF. In DNA form, the CDR3 reads TGTGCCAGCAGCTTGAAGGCAGGGGCCCACGAGCAGTACTTC.

The genes are TRBV7-6 and TRBJ2-3, with 10 bases fitting TRBD2. The CDR3 contains 15 residues. V gave up 5 bases and J gave up 4 bases; unmatched junction bases: 6. Germline CDR1 SGHVS, CDR2 FNYEAQ. The DNA of the CDR3 is TGTGCCAGCAGCCCGCTCCTAGCGGGAGCAGATACGCAGTATTTT. This gives the protein CASSPLLAGADTQYF.

This rearrangement joins TRBV9 to TRBJ1-4; D remains unclear. Trimming took off 4 bases at V and 6 bases at J, with 7 bases between the two ends. The germline CDR1 and CDR2 sequences are SGDLS and YYNGEE. This CDR3 has 12 amino acids. Here the CDR3 DNA reads TGTGCCAGCAGCAGGGAGTATGAAAAACTGTTTTTT. It yields the protein CASSREYEKLFF.

This clone was counted only a few times. The chain is built from TRBV27 and TRBJ1-2; tentatively, D is TRBD1 (5 bases). The germline gives CDR1 MNHEY, CDR2 SMNVEV (reference sequence). V dropped 4 bases and J dropped 1 base, with 13 bases sitting between them. The CDR3 has 15 residues. The CDR3 region has the DNA TGTGCCAGCAGTTCTGGGGGGACCGATAACTATGGCTACACCTTC. It is translated as CASSSGGTDNYGYTF.